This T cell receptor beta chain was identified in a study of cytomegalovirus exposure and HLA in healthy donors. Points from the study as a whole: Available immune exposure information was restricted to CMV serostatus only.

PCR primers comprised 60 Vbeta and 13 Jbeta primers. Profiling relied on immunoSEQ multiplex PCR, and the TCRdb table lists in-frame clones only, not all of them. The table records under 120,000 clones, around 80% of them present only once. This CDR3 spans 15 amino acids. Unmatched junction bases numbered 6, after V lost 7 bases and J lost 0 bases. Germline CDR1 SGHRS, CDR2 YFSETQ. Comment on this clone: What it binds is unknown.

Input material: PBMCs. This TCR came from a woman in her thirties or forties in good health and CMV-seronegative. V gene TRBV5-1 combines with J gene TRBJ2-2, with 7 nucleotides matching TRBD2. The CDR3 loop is CASELGGANTGELFF. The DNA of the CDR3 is TGCGCCAGCGAGTTGGGAGGGGCGAACACCGGGGAGCTGTTTTTT.